This is a list of T cell receptor beta chains from one sample in a study of OX40 agonist ivuxolimab in advanced cancers. TCRdb's table, derived via immunoSEQ multiplex PCR, lists solely in-frame clones and lacks some. The sample lists 70,000 or so clones, around 88% occurring once. The sample was CD4+ or CD8+ T cells sorted from blood, taken in a trial of the OX40 agonist ivuxolimab. The source is an adult with an advanced solid tumor such as melanoma, head and neck, liver or kidney cancer. CDR3s include the opening cysteine and the closing phenylalanine or tryptophan. Fields, in order: J gene, D gene, clone size, V gene, CDR3 DNA, CDR3 protein. D genes are given only for firm matches. The size of a clone is reported for some rows only, either as once, few or many, or as a class for expanded clones.

>TRBJ2-3|TRBD2|.|TRBV5-4
TGTGCCAGCAGCTTGGCCAGGGCGGGGGGCCAGGGAGATACGCAGTATTTT
CASSLARAGGQGDTQYF
>TRBJ2-2|.|.|TRBV12-2
TGTGCAAGTCGCTGCCCTGGGACAGCCCAAAAACCGAACACCGGGGAGCTGTTTTTT
CASRCPGTAQKPNTGELFF
>TRBJ1-1|.|.|TRBV6-5
TGTGCCAGCAGTGAGAAAACAGGGATACGCACGGCTTTCTTT
CASSEKTGIRTAFF
>TRBJ2-3|.|.|TRBV7-6
TGTGCCAGCAGCTTAGCTACAGATACGCAGTATTTT
CASSLATDTQYF
>TRBJ1-5|.|once|TRBV5-4
TGTGCCAGCAGCTTGGACCCCAGGGGAGCGAATCAGCCCCAGCATTTT
CASSLDPRGANQPQHF
>TRBJ2-1|.|.|TRBV7-7
TGTGCTAGCAGCCTAGATGGCTCCTACAATGAGCAGTTCTTC
CASSLDGSYNEQFF
>TRBJ1-2|.|few|TRBV7-2
TGTGCCAGCAGCTCGAAAGGGGGATATGGCTACACCTTC
CASSSKGGYGYTF
>TRBJ2-5|.|.|TRBV5-1
TGCGCCAGCAGCGAGACAGGCGGGGTAGAGACCCAGTACTTC
CASSETGGVETQYF
>TRBJ2-1|.|few|TRBV4-1
TGCGCCAGCAGCCAAGATCCCCGATCCGTAACCTACAATGAGCAGTTCTTC
CASSQDPRSVTYNEQFF
>TRBJ1-2|TRBD1|.|TRBV7-2
TGTGCCAGCAGCGGACGGACAGGGCACGGCTACACCTTC
CASSGRTGHGYTF
>TRBJ2-7|.|.|TRBV28
TGTGCCAGCAGTCCTGGGGGCTCCCCGGCCTACGAGCAGTACTTC
CASSPGGSPAYEQYF
>TRBJ2-1|TRBD2|.|TRBV5-1
TGCGCCAGCAGCCCGGGACTAGCGGGAGGATTTTACAATGAGCAGTTCTTC
CASSPGLAGGFYNEQFF
>TRBJ1-4|.|.|TRBV9
TGTGCCAGCAGCCCTCGAACAGCAACTAATGAAAAACTGTTTTTT
CASSPRTATNEKLFF
>TRBJ2-3|.|few|TRBV7-9
TGTGCCAGCGGACGGGACCACAGCACAGATACGCAGTATTTT
CASGRDHSTDTQYF
>TRBJ1-5|.|.|TRBV18
TGTGCCAGCTCACCGAGGACAGATAATCAGCCCCAGCATTTT
CASSPRTDNQPQHF
>TRBJ2-5|TRBD2|.|TRBV7-3
TGTGCCAGCAGCTCGGCGGGGGGCCAAGAGACCCAGTACTTC
CASSSAGGQETQYF
>TRBJ2-2|.|.|TRBV7-2
TGTGCCAGCAGCTTCTGGGCGCGATCGGACACCGGGGAGCTGTTTTTT
CASSFWARSDTGELFF
>TRBJ2-1|.|.|TRBV2
TGTGCCAGCAGTATCCACCGGGGGAACAATGAGCAGTTCTTC
CASSIHRGNNEQFF
>TRBJ1-1|.|once|TRBV21-1
TGTGCCAGCAGACCCAGGGAGCCCAATATGCCGATGAACACTGAAGCTTTCTTT
CASRPREPNMPMNTEAFF
>TRBJ2-2|.|.|TRBV9
TGTGCCAGCAGCCCGACGGACACCGGGGAGCTGTTTTTT
CASSPTDTGELFF
>TRBJ2-1|.|.|TRBV6-1
TGTGCCACCAGACGCAGCTCTAGCTCCTACAATGAGCAGTTCTTC
CATRRSSSSYNEQFF
>TRBJ2-1|TRBD2|.|TRBV6-1
TGTGCCAGCAGTGCTAGCGGGGTATACAATGAGCAGTTCTTC
CASSASGVYNEQFF
>TRBJ2-3|.|.|TRBV6-6
TGTGCCAGCAGTTACTCCCCAGGGGACCGATATACGCAGTATTTT
CASSYSPGDRYTQYF
>TRBJ1-3|.|once|TRBV6-1
TGTGCCAGCAGCCCGATCTCTGGAAACACCATATATTTT
CASSPISGNTIYF
>TRBJ2-3|.|.|TRBV4-3
TGCGCCAGCAGCCAAGAGGCACGGGGTGGCACAGATACGCAGTATTTT
CASSQEARGGTDTQYF
>TRBJ1-3|.|.|TRBV19
TGTGCCAGTACGCCGGGCGCGCGGGGAAACACCATATATTTT
CASTPGARGNTIYF
>TRBJ2-7|TRBD1|once|TRBV7-9
TGTGCCAGCAGCTTGGTATCTGGGACAGTCTACGAGCAGTACTTC
CASSLVSGTVYEQYF
>TRBJ2-2|TRBD1|.|TRBV29-1
TGCAGCGTGGTGGGACAGGGGCGTCCCGGGGAGCTGTTTTTT
CSVVGQGRPGELFF
>TRBJ1-1|TRBD1|.|TRBV5-1
TGCGCCAGCAGCCGGACAGGGGGCGCGAGGAACACTGAAGCTTTCTTT
CASSRTGGARNTEAFF